These 5 T cell receptor beta chains came from one sample sequenced in a study of blood T cell repertoires in COVID-19. Measured with immunoSEQ multiplex PCR; TCRdb has only the in-frame clones, and not every one. The sample comprises 140,000 to 150,000 clones, about 85% of which are singletons, and about 40% rests with the top ten. The sequencing input was peripheral blood. All receptors come from a human donor in a cohort sampled during active COVID-19.

This CDR3 is CASRPDGDYGYTF. The CDR3 nucleotides are TGTGCCAGCAGACCCGACGGGGACTATGGCTACACCTTC. The chain is built from TRBV6-5 and TRBJ1-2, with unresolved D. V was cut by 6 bases and J by 3 bases, with 11 bases left in between. This CDR3 comprises 13 residues. CDR1 and CDR2 (germline): MNHEY, SVGAGI.

CDR3 nucleotides: TGTGCCAGCAGCTTGGGGGGGAAAGGAGCTGAAGCTTTCTTT. It is translated as CASSLGGKGAEAFF. The chain employs TRBV11-3 and TRBJ1-1; D is perhaps TRBD1 (5 bases). The CDR3 contains 14 residues. The V gene lost 3 bases and the J gene lost 6 bases, with 14 bases spanning the gap. The V gene's germline CDR1 is SGHNT and CDR2 YENEEA.

The chain carries TRBV4-1 and TRBJ1-3; D is possibly TRBD1 (5 bases). Germline V gene data show CDR1 as MGHRA and CDR2 as YSYEKL. This CDR3 has 14 residues. V was shortened by 1 base and J by 3 bases, with 7 bases between the two germline ends. CDR3 residues: CASSQAGFGNTIYF. CDR3 DNA sequence: TGCGCCAGCAGCCAAGCAGGGTTTGGAAACACCATATATTTT.

This clone occurred once. CDR3 region: CASSRHYEQYF. The DNA of the CDR3 is TGTGCCAGCAGCCGACACTACGAGCAGTACTTC. The chain links TRBV5-6 to TRBJ2-7; D remains unclear. CDR3 length: 11 residues. Germline CDR1 is SGHDT and CDR2 is YYEEEE. The germline V and J ends were trimmed by 4 bases and 3 bases, with 5 bases remaining between them.

The chain uses TRBV7-2 and TRBJ1-2; 8 bases agree with TRBD1. V gave up 0 bases and J gave up 5 bases; unmatched junction bases: 8. Germline CDR1 reads SGHTA; CDR2 reads FQGNSA. The CDR3 runs to 16 residues. This CDR3 reads CASSLARQGALYGYTF. The CDR3, as DNA: TGTGCCAGCAGCTTAGCGCGGCAGGGGGCCCTGTATGGCTACACCTTC.